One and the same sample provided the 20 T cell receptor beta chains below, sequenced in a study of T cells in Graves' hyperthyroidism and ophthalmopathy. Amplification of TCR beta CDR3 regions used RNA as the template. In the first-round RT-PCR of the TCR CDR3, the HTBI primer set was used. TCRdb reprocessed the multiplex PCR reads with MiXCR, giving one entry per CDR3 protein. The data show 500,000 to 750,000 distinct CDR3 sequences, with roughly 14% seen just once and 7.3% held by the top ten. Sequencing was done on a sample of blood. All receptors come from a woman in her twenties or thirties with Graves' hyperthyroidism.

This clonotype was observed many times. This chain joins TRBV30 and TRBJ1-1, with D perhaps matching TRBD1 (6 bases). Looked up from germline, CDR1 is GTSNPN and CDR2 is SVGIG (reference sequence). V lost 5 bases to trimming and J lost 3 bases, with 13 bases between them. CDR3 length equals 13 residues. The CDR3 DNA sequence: TGTGCCTGGGGGCGGACAGCGGACACTGAAGCTTTCTTT. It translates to CAWGRTADTEAFF. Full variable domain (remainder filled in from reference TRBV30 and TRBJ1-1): SQTIHQWPATLVQPVGSPLSLECTVEGTSNPNLYWYRQAAGRGLQLLFYSVGIGQISSEVPQNLSASRPQDRQFILSSKKLLLSDSGFYLCAWGRTADTEAFFGQGTRLTVV.

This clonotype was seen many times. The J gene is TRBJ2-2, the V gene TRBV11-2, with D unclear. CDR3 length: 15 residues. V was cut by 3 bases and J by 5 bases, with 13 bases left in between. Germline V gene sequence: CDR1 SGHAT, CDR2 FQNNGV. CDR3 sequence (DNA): TGTGCCAGCAGCTTGGGTGACTTGGGGACCGGGGAGCTGTTTTTT. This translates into CASSLGDLGTGELFF.

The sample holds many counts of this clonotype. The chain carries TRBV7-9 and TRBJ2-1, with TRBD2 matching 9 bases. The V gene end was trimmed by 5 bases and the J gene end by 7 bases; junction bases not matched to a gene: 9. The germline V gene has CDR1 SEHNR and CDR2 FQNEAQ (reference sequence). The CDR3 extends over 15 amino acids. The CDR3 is CASSPGLAEGNEQFF. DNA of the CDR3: TGTGCCAGCAGCCCGGGACTAGCTGAAGGAAATGAGCAGTTCTTC.

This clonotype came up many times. CDR3 nucleotide sequence: TGTGCCAGCAGCCGATTGCCCGGGGGAACCGGGGAGCTGTTTTTT. Its translation: CASSRLPGGTGELFF. V is TRBV7-2 and J is TRBJ2-2; D might be TRBD2 (6 bases). Deletions cut 5 bases from V and 5 bases from J, with 15 bases between. Germline V gives CDR1 SGHTA, CDR2 FQGNSA. The CDR3 covers 15 residues.

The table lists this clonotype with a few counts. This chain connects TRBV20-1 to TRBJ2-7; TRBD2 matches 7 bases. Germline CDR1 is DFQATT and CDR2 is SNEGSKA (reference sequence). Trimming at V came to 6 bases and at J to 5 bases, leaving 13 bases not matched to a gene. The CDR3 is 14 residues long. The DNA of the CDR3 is TGCAGTGCCCCCCTCGGCGGGAGTATCGACGAGCAGTACTTC. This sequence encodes CSAPLGGSIDEQYF.

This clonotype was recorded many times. CDR3 sequence: CSAPAGRGEQYF. The CDR3 DNA reads TGCAGTGCTCCGGCCGGACGGGGTGAGCAGTACTTC. The V gene is TRBV20-1, the J gene TRBJ2-7; weak D call: TRBD2 (5 bases). The V gene's germline CDR1 is DFQATT and CDR2 SNEGSKA (reference sequence). CDR3 length equals 12 residues. V was shortened by 5 bases and J by 7 bases, with 15 bases between the two germline ends.

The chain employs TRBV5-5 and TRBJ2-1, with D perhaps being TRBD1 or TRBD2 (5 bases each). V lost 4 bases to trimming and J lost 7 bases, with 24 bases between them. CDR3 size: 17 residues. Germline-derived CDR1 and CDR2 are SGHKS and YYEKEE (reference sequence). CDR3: CASSQDSGTGYINEQFF. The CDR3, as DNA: TGTGCCAGCAGCCAAGATAGTGGGACGGGTTACATTAATGAGCAGTTCTTC.

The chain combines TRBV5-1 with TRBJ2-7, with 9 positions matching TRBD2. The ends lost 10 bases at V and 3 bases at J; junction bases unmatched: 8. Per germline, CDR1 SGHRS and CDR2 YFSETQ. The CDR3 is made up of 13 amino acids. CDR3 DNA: TGCGCCCGCCGACTAGCGGAGATCTACGAGCAGTACTTC. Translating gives CARRLAEIYEQYF. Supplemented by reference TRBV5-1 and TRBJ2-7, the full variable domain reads KAGVTQTPRYLIKTRGQQVTLSCSPISGHRSVSWYQQTPGQGLQFLFEYFSETQRNKGNFPGRFSGRQFSNSRSEMNVSTLELGDSALYLCARRLAEIYEQYFGPGTRLTVT.

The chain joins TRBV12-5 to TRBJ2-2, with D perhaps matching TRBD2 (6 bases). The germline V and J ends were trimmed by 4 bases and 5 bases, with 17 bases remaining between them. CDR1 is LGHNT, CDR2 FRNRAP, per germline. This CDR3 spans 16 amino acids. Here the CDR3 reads CASGSPAGSGTGELFF. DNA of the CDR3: TGTGCTAGTGGTTCACCGGCGGGAAGCGGAACCGGGGAGCTGTTTTTT. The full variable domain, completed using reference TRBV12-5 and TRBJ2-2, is DARVTQTPRHKVTEMGQEVTMRCQPILGHNTVFWYRQTMMQGLELLAYFRNRAPLDDSGMPKDRFSAEMPDATLATLKIQPSEPRDSAVYFCASGSPAGSGTGELFFGEGSRLTVL.

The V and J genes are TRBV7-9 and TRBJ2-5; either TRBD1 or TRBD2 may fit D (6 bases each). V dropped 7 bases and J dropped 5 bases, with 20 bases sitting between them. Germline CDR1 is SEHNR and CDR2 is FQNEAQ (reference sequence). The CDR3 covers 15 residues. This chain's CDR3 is CASNRLGGRGETQYF. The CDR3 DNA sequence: TGTGCCAGCAATCGGTTGGGGGGCCGGGGGGAGACCCAGTACTTC. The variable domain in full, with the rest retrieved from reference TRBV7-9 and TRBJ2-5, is DTGVSQNPRHKITKRGQNVTFRCDPISEHNRLYWYRQTLGQGPEFLTYFQNEAQLEKSRLLSDRFSAERPKGSFSTLEIQRTEQGDSAMYLCASNRLGGRGETQYFGPGTRLLVL.

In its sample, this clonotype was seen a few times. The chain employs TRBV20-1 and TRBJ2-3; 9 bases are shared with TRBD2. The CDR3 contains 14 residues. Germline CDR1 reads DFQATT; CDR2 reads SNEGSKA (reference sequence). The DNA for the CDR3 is TGCAGCGAGGCCCTAGCGGGGAGCACAGATACGCAGTATTTT. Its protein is CSEALAGSTDTQYF.

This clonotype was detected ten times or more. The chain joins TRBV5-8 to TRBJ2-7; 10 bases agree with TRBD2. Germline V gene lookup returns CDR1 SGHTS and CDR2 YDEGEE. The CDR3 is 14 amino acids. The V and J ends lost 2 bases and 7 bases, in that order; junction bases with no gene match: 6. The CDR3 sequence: CASSFGTSVSEQYF. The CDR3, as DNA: TGTGCCAGCAGCTTTGGGACTAGCGTAAGTGAGCAGTACTTC.

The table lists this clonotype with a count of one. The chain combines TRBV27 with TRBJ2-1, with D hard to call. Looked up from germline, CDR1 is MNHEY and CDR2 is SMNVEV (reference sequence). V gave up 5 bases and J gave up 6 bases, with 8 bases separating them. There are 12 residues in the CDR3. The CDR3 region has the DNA TGTGCCAGCAGTGTCAACGGCAATGAGCAGTTCTTC. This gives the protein CASSVNGNEQFF.

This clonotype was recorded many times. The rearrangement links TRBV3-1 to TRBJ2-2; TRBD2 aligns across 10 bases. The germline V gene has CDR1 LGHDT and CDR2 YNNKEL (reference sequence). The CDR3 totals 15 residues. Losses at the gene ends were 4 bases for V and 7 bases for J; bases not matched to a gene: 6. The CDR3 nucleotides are TGTGCCAGCAGCCCCCTAGCGGGAGACGTCGGGGAGCTGTTTTTT. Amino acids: CASSPLAGDVGELFF.

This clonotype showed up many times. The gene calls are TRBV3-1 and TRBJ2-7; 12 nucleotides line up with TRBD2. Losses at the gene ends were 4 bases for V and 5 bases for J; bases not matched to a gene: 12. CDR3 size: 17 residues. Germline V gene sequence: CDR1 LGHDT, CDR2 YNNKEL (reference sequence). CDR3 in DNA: TGTGCCAGCAGCCCCCTGGGGCTAGCGGGAGGGCGGGACGAGCAGTACTTC. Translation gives CASSPLGLAGGRDEQYF.

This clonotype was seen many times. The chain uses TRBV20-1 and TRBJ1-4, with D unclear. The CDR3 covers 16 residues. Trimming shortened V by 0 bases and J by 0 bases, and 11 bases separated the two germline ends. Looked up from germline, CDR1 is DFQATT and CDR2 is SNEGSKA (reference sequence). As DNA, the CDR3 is TGCAGTGCTAGAGATCTGGAGGATCCAACTAATGAAAAACTGTTTTTT. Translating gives CSARDLEDPTNEKLFF.

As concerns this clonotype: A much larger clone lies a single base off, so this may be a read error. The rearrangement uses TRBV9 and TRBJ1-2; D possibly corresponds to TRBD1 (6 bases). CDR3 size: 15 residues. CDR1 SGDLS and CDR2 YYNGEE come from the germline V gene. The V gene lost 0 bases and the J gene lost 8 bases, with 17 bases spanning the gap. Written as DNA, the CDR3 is TGTGCCAGCAGCGTAGAGGGCGGGGGGCAAGGAGGCTACACCTTC. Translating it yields CASSVEGGGQGGYTF.

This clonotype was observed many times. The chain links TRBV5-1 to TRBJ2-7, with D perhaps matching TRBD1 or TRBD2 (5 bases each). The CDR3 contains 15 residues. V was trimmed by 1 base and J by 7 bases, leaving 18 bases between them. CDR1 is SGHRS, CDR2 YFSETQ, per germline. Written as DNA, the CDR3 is TGCGCCAGCAGCTTGTCGGGGACGGAGCTGGGGGAGCAGTACTTC. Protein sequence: CASSLSGTELGEQYF. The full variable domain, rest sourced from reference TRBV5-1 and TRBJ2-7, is KAGVTQTPRYLIKTRGQQVTLSCSPISGHRSVSWYQQTPGQGLQFLFEYFSETQRNKGNFPGRFSGRQFSNSRSEMNVSTLELGDSALYLCASSLSGTELGEQYFGPGTRLTVT.

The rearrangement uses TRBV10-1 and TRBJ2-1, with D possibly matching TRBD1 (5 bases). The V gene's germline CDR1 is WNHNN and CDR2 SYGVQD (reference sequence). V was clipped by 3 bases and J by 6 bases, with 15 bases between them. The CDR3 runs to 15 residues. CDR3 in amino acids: CASSDRTRTGNEQFF. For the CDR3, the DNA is TGCGCCAGCAGTGACCGGACACGTACGGGCAATGAGCAGTTCTTC.

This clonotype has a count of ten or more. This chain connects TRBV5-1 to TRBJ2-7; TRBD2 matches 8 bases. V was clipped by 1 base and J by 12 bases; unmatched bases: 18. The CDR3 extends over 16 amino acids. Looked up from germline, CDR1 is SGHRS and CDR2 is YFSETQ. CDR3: CASSLMVTSGSMGTYF. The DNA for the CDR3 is TGCGCCAGCAGCTTGATGGTAACTAGCGGAAGTATGGGCACGTACTTC.